The present TCR beta chain was sequenced within a study of blood T cell repertoires in COVID-19. Study details: Specimens from acute and convalescent COVID-19 originated in the United States, Italy and Spain. The analysed material was cDNA or gDNA that came from T cells, B-cell-depleted T cells, or PBMCs.

In the original workflow: The assay estimated nucleated cells by amplifying reference gene primers. This table comes from immunoSEQ multiplex PCR, and its TCRdb copy is limited to in-frame clones, with some not included. The DNA gave D and trimming, while V, J and clone size come from that table. The table has about 63,000 clones, around four fifths seen once. The germline V gene encodes CDR1 MNHEY and CDR2 SMNVEV (reference sequence). The CDR3 has 15 residues. The V and J ends lost 6 bases and 2 bases respectively, with 16 bases between them. The chain carries TRBV27 and TRBJ1-1, with D perhaps TRBD1 (6 bases). This sequence was found in a human donor in a cohort sampled during active COVID-19. Sequencing was done on a sample of peripheral blood. The CDR3 DNA reads TGTGCCAGCAGCCGATACAGGGATAGTAACACTGAAGCTTTCTTT. It yields the protein CASSRYRDSNTEAFF.